The 11 T cell receptor beta chains listed next were all sequenced from one sample in a study of cytomegalovirus exposure and HLA in healthy donors. A multiplex PCR was run with 60 Vbeta primers and 13 Jbeta primers. Sequencing was performed with immunoSEQ multiplex PCR; in TCRdb, only in-frame clones are kept and a portion is missing. The repertoire holds about 93,000 clones, with around four fifths as singletons. The sequenced material came from PBMCs. The receptors here all came from a man aged 30 to 45 in good health and CMV-seronegative.

This rearrangement joins TRBV6-6 to TRBJ1-5; 7 bases match TRBD1. Germline values: CDR1 MNHNY, CDR2 SVGAGI (reference sequence). The CDR3 runs 14 residues. V lost 5 bases, J lost 5 bases, and 6 bases stayed unmatched. The CDR3 loop is CASSHRDRYQPQHF. The CDR3 coding sequence is TGTGCCAGCAGTCACCGGGACAGATATCAGCCCCAGCATTTT.

The chain employs TRBV5-1 and TRBJ2-6, with D possibly TRBD2 on 6 matching bases. The CDR3 loop spans 17 amino acids. CDR1 is SGHRS and CDR2 is YFSETQ in the germline V gene. Trimming removed 0 bases at V and 1 base at J, with 11 bases between. CDR3 sequence (DNA): TGCGCCAGCAGCTTGGAATTAGGAGGGTCTGGGGCCAACGTCCTGACTTTC. Its protein is CASSLELGGSGANVLTF.

The chain employs TRBV6-6 and TRBJ2-3, with D possibly TRBD2 on 5 matching bases. The CDR3 is 14 residues long. V was cut by 2 bases and J by 4 bases, with 10 bases left in between. Germline CDR1 reads MNHNY; CDR2 reads SVGAGI (reference sequence). CDR3 nucleotides: TGTGCCAGCAGTTACCCGCTAGCTTCAGATACGCAGTATTTT. It codes for CASSYPLASDTQYF.

The rearrangement uses TRBV21-1 and TRBJ1-1; the table gives TRBD1 as D, unverified against the DNA. TRBV21-1 is a listed pseudogene. The CDR3 is made up of 16 amino acids. Here the CDR3 reads CASSKGAQGPWTEAFF. The CDR3 DNA is TGTGCCAGCAGCAAAGGGGCACAGGGGCCGTGGACTGAAGCTTTCTTT.

The CDR3 sequence is CASSWGLAGELFF. CDR3 DNA: TGCGCCAGCAGCTGGGGACTAGCGGGGGAGCTGTTTTTT. The chain recombines TRBV5-1 with TRBJ2-2; 10 bases agree with TRBD2. The V and J ends lost 3 bases and 8 bases, in that order; junction bases with no gene match: 1. This CDR3 spans 13 amino acids. Germline V gene sequence: CDR1 SGHRS, CDR2 YFSETQ.

This clone was seen just once. This sequence joins TRBV5-1 and TRBJ1-1; D ambiguous. CDR3 length: 14 residues. The germline V and J ends were trimmed by 0 bases and 2 bases, with 8 bases remaining between them. Looked up from germline, CDR1 is SGHRS and CDR2 is YFSETQ. CDR3 region: CASSLGGINTEAFF. The DNA of the CDR3 is TGCGCCAGCAGCTTGGGAGGGATTAACACTGAAGCTTTCTTT.

The chain is built from TRBV19 and TRBJ1-5; D not resolved. Trimming removed 10 bases at V and 4 bases at J, with 14 bases between. Germline V gene lookup returns CDR1 LNHDA and CDR2 SQIVND (reference sequence). The CDR3 is 13 residues long. CDR3: CAIGGSLNQPQHF. CDR3 coding DNA: TGTGCCATAGGCGGGTCACTTAATCAGCCCCAGCATTTT.

V gene TRBV5-6 combines with J gene TRBJ2-6; D uncertain. Trimming stripped 3 bases from V and 0 bases from J, with 13 bases between. The germline gives CDR1 SGHDT, CDR2 YYEEEE. The length of the CDR3 is 17 residues. This CDR3 is CASSSDAVVSGANVLTF. DNA for the CDR3: TGTGCCAGCAGCTCGGATGCGGTAGTCTCTGGGGCCAACGTCCTGACTTTC.

Only a few counts were recorded for this clone. The rearrangement links TRBV4-3 to TRBJ2-7, with D tentatively TRBD1 (6 bases). The CDR3 is 16 residues long. The germline gives CDR1 LGHNA, CDR2 YSLEER. V lost 2 bases and J 3 bases, leaving 17 bases between the germline ends. The CDR3 spells CASSQNIRTDIYEQYF. CDR3 nucleotide sequence: TGCGCCAGCAGCCAAAATATAAGGACAGACATCTACGAGCAGTACTTC.

Comments on this clone: Relative to the germline gene, one junction end is altered; a read error may explain this. This chain connects TRBV7-9 to TRBJ2-7; D is undetermined. The CDR3 has 13 residues. Germline values: CDR1 SEHNR, CDR2 FQNEAQ (reference sequence). In DNA form, the CDR3 reads TGTTCCAGCAGCTTTGGCGGAGCCTACGAGCAGTACTTC. Amino acids: CSSSFGGAYEQYF. Looking up the rest from reference TRBV7-9 and TRBJ2-7 gives the full variable domain: DTGVSQNPRHKITKRGQNVTFRCDPISEHNRLYWYRQTLGQGPEFLTYFQNEAQLEKSRLLSDRFSAERPKGSFSTLEIQRTEQGDSAMYLCSSSFGGAYEQYFGPGTRLTVT.

The chain joins TRBV5-5 to TRBJ2-5, with TRBD2 identical over 7 bases. With V trimmed by 0 bases and J by 5 bases, 7 bases remained unmatched. The CDR3 runs 15 residues. Germline V gene lookup returns CDR1 SGHKS and CDR2 YYEKEE (reference sequence). CDR3 DNA sequence: TGTGCCAGCAGCTTGGTTATGGGGCGGGAGGAGACCCAGTACTTC. Amino acids: CASSLVMGREETQYF.